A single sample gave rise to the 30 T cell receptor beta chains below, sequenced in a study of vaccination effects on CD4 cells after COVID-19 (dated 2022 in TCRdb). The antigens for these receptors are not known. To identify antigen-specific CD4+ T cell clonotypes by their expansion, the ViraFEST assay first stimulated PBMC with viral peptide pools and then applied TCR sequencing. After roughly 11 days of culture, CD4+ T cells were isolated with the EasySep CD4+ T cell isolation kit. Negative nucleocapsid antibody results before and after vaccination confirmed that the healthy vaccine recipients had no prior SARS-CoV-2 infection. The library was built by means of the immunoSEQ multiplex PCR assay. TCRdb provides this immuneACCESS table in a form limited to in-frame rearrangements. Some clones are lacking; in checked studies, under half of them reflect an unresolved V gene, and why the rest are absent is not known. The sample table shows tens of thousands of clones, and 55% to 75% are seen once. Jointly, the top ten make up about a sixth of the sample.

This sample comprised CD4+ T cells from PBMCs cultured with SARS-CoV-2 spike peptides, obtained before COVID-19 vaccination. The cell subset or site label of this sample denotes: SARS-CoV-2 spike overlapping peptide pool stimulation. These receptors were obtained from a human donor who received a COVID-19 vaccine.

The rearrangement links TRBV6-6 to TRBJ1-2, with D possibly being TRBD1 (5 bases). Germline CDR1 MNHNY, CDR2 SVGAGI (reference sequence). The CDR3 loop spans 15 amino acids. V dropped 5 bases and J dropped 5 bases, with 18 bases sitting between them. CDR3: CASSLQEPRIYGYTF. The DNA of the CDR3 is TGTGCCAGCAGTCTACAGGAACCCCGAATTTATGGCTACACCTTC.

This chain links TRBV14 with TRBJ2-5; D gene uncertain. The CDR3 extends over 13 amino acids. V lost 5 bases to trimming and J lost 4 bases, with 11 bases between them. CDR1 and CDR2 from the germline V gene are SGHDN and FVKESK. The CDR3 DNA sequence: TGTGCCAGCAGCAATTATTTGGGAGAGACCCAGTACTTC. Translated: CASSNYLGETQYF. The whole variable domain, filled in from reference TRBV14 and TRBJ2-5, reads EAGVTQFPSHSVIEKGQTVTLRCDPISGHDNLYWYRRVMGKEIKFLLHFVKESKQDESGMPNNRFLAERTGGTYSTLKVQPAELEDSGVYFCASSNYLGETQYFGPGTRLLVL.

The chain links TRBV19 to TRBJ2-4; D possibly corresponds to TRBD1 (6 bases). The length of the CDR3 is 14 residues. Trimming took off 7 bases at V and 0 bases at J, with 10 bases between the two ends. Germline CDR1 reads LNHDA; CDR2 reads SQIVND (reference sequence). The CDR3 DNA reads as TGTGCCAGTAAGGAACAGGGAGCCAAAAACATTCAGTACTTC. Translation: CASKEQGAKNIQYF.

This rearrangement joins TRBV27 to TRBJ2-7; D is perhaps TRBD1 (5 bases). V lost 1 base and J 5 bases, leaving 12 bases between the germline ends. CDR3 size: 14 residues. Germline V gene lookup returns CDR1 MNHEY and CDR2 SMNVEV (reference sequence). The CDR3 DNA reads TGTGCCAGCAGTTTATACCCCACAGGCCACGAGCAGTACTTC. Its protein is CASSLYPTGHEQYF.

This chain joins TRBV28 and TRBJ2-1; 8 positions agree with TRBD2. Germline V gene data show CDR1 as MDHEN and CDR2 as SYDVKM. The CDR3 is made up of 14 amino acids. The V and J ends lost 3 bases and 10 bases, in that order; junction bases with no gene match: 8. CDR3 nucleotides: TGTGCCAGCAGTTTTAGAGCGGGAGTAGGAGAGCAGTTCTTC. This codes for CASSFRAGVGEQFF.

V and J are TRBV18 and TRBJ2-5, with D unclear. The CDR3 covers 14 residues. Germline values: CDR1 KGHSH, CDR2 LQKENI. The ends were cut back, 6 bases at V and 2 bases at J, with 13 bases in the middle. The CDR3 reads CASSPRGGQETQYF. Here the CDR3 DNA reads TGTGCCAGCTCCCCCAGAGGCGGACAAGAGACCCAGTACTTC.

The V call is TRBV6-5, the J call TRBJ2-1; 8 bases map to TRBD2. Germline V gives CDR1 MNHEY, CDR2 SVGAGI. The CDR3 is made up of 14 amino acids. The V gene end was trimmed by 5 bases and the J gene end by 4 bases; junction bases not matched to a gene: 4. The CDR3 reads CASSTSGYYNEQFF. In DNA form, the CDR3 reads TGTGCCAGCAGTACTAGCGGCTATTACAATGAGCAGTTCTTC.

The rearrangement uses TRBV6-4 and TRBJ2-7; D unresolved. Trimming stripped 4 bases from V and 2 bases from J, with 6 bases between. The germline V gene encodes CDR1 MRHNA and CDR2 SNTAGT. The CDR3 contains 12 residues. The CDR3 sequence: CASSAPAYEQYF. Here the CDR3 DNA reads TGTGCCAGCAGTGCCCCCGCCTACGAGCAGTACTTC.

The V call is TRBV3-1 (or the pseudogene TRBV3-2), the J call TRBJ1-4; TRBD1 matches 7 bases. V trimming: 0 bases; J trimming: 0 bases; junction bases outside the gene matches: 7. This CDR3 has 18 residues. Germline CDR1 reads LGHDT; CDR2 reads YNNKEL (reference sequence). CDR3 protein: CASSQEVPGGATNEKLFF. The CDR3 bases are TGTGCCAGCAGCCAAGAAGTCCCAGGGGGGGCAACTAATGAAAAACTGTTTTTT.

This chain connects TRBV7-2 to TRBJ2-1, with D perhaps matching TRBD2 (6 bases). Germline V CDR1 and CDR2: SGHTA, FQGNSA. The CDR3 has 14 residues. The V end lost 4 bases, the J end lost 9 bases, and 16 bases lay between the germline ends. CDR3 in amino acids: CASSSHDPGGEQFF. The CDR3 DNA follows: TGTGCCAGCAGCTCACATGACCCCGGGGGTGAGCAGTTCTTC.

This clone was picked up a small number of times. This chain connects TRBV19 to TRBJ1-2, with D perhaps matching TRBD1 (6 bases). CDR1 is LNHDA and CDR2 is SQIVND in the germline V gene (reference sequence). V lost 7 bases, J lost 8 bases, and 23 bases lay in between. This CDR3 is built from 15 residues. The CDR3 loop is CASTARDTGAQGYTF. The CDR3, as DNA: TGTGCCAGTACCGCCCGGGACACAGGCGCTCAGGGCTACACCTTC.

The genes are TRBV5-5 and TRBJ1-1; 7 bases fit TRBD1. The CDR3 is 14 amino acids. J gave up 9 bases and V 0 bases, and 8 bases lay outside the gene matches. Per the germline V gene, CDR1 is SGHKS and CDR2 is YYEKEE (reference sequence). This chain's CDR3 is CASSLEGQSLKAFF. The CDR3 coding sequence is TGTGCCAGCAGCTTGGAGGGACAGTCGCTGAAAGCTTTCTTT.

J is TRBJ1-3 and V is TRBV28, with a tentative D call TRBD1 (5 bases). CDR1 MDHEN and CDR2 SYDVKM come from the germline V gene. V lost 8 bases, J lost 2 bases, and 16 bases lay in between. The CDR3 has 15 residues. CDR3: CASSGGGITGNTIYF. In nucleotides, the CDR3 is TGTGCCAGCTCCGGGGGGGGAATAACTGGAAACACCATATATTTT.

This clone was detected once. The CDR3 DNA is TGTGCCAGCAGTGCTTCGGGCCGTCAAAGTGATCTCCTCCACTTT. Amino acid sequence: CASSASGRQSDLLHF. This chain links TRBV25-1 with TRBJ1-6; D is unresolved. The CDR3 loop spans 15 amino acids. The ends were cut back, 4 bases at V and 15 bases at J, with 22 bases in the middle. Per germline, CDR1 MGHDK and CDR2 SYGVNS.

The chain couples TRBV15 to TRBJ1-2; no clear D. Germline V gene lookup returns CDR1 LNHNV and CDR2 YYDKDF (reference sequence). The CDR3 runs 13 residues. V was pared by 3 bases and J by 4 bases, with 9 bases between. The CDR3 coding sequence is TGTGCCACCAGCAGCGACGGCCGCTATGGCTACACCTTC. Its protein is CATSSDGRYGYTF.

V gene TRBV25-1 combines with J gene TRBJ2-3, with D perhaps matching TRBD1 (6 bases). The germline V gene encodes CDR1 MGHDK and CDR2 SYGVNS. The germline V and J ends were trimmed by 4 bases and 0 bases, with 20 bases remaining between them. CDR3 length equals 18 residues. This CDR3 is CASSGELTGSPSTDTQYF. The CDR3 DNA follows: TGTGCCAGCAGTGGAGAGCTCACAGGGTCCCCTAGCACAGATACGCAGTATTTT. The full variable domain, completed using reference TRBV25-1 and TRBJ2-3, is EADIYQTPRYLVIGTGKKITLECSQTMGHDKMYWYQQDPGMELHLIHYSYGVNSTEKGDLSSESTVSRIRTEHFPLTLESARPSHTSQYLCASSGELTGSPSTDTQYFGPGTRLTVL.

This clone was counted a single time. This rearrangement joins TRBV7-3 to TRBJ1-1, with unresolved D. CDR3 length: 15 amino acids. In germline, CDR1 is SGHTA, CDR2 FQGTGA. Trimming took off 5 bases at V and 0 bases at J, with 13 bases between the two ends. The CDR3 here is CASSLNPLMNTEAFF. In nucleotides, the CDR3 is TGTGCCAGCAGCCTGAACCCCTTGATGAACACTGAAGCTTTCTTT.

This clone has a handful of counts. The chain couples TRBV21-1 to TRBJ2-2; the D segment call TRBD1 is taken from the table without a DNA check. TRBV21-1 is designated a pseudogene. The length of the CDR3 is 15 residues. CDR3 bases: TGTGCCAGCAGCAATGGGGACAGGGTCACCGGGGAGCTGTTTTTT. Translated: CASSNGDRVTGELFF.

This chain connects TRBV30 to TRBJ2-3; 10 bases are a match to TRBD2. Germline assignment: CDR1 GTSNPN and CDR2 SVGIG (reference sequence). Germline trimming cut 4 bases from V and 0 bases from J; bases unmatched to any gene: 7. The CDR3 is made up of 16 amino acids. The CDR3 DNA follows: TGTGCCTGGATGAAAGTAGCGGGAGGCAGCACAGATACGCAGTATTTT. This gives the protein CAWMKVAGGSTDTQYF.

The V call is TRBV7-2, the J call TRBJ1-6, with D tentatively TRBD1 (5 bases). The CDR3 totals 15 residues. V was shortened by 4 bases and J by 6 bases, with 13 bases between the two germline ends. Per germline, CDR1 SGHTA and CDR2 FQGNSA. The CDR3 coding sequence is TGTGCCAGCAGCTCGCTCAGGGCGGGTAATTCACCCCTCCACTTT. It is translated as CASSSLRAGNSPLHF.

CDR3 sequence (DNA): TGCGCCAGCAGCCAAGAATCTTCGACCTACGAAGGCTACACCTTC. Residues: CASSQESSTYEGYTF. The genes are TRBV4-3 and TRBJ1-2; the D is unclear. The CDR3 has 15 amino acids. CDR1 LGHNA and CDR2 YSLEER come from the germline V gene. V gave up 0 bases and J gave up 8 bases, with 16 bases separating them.

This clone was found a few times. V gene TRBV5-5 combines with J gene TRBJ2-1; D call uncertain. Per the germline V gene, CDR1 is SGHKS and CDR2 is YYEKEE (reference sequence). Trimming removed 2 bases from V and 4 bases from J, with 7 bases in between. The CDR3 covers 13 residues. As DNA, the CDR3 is TGTGCCAGCAGCTTCGATATTTACAATGAGCAGTTCTTC. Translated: CASSFDIYNEQFF. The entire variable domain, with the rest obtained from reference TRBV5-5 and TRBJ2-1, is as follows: DAGVTQSPTHLIKTRGQQVTLRCSPISGHKSVSWYQQVLGQGPQFIFQYYEKEERGRGNFPDRFSARQFPNYSSELNVNALLLGDSALYLCASSFDIYNEQFFGPGTRLTVL.

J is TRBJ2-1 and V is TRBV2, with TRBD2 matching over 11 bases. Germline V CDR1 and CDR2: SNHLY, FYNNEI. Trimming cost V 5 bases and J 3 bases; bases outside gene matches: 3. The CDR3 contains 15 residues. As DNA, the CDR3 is TGTGCCAGCAGTCCCACTAGCGGGGGCTACAATGAGCAGTTCTTC. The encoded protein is CASSPTSGGYNEQFF.

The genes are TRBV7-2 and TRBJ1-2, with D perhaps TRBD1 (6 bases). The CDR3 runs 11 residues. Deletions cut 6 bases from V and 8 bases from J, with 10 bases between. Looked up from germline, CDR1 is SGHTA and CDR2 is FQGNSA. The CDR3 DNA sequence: TGTGCCAGCAGGCCCACAGGGGGCTACACCTTC. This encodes CASRPTGGYTF.

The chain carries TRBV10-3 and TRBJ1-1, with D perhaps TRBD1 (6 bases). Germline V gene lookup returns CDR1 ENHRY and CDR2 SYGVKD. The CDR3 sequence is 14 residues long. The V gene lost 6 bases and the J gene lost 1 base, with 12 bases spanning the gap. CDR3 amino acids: CAIRKTGQNTEAFF. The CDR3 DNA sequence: TGTGCCATCAGAAAGACAGGACAGAACACTGAAGCTTTCTTT.

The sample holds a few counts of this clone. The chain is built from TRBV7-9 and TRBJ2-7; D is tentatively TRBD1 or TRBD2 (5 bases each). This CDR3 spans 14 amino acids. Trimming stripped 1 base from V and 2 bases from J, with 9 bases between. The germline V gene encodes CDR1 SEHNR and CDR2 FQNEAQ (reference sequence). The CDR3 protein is CASSLGVGAYEQYF. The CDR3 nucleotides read TGTGCCAGCAGCTTAGGGGTGGGGGCCTACGAGCAGTACTTC.

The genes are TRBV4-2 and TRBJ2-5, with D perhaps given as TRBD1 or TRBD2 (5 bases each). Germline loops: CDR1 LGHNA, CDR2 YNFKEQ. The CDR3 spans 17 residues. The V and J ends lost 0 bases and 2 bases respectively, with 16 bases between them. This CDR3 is CASSQEAGLGLQETQYF. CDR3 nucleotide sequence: TGTGCCAGCAGCCAAGAGGCCGGACTGGGGCTACAAGAGACCCAGTACTTC.

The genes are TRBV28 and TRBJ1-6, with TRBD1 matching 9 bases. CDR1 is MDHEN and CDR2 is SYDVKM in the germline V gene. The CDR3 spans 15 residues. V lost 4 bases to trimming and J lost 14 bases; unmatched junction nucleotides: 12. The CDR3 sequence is CASSSLTGGAGALHF. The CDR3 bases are TGTGCCAGCAGTTCACTTACAGGGGGCGCAGGGGCCCTCCACTTT.

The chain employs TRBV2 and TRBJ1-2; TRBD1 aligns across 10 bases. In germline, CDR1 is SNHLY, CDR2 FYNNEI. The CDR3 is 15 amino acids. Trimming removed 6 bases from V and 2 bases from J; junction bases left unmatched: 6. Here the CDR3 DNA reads TGTGCCAGCAGCCTCGACAGGGGGCCGAACTATGGCTACACCTTC. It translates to CASSLDRGPNYGYTF.

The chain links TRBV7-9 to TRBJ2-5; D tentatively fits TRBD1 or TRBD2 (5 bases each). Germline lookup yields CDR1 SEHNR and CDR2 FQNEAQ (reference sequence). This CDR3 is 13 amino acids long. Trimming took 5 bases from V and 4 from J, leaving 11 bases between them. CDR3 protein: CASSLGRRETQYF. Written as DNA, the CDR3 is TGTGCCAGCAGCCTGGGACGGAGAGAGACCCAGTACTTC.